The 31 T cell receptor beta chains in this list originate from one sample, sequenced in a study of metastatic and nonmetastatic thyroid tumors. TCRdb ran MiXCR on the PCR reads. The sample includes some 26,000 clones, 20% to 30% of them seen just once. No patient had received any treatment before thyroid surgery. What was sequenced was blood. The receptors come from a male donor with papillary thyroid cancer or a benign thyroid nodule (not recorded which). Some clones in this sample may be carry-over from other donors' samples.

V and J are TRBV28 and TRBJ2-7; 8 bases are shared with TRBD1. The CDR3 runs 15 residues. The germline gives CDR1 MDHEN, CDR2 SYDVKM. The J segment lost 5 bases and the V segment lost 2 bases, leaving 8 bases of the junction unmatched. CDR3 protein: CASSLRARTGNEQYF. As DNA, the CDR3 is TGTGCCAGCAGTTTAAGGGCCCGGACAGGGAACGAGCAGTACTTC.

This clone appeared many times. The chain has TRBV4-2 and TRBJ1-5; D gene unclear. CDR1 LGHNA and CDR2 YNFKEQ come from the germline V gene. This CDR3 comprises 16 residues. The V gene lost 4 bases and the J gene lost 2 bases, with 15 bases spanning the gap. DNA for the CDR3: TGTGCCAGCAGCCCCGCGGTGGCGGGTCGCAATCAGCCCCAGCATTTT. It yields the protein CASSPAVAGRNQPQHF.

The DNA of the CDR3 is TGTGCCAGGAGTCTCGACAGTGTCTCCTACGAGCAGTACTTC. This codes for CARSLDSVSYEQYF. The chain employs TRBV28 and TRBJ2-7; a weak D match, TRBD1 (5 bases). V gave up 9 bases and J gave up 0 bases, with 15 bases separating them. Per germline, CDR1 MDHEN and CDR2 SYDVKM. This CDR3 has 14 residues.

Worth noting for this clone: Given a much more abundant clone one base away, this may be a read error. The V call is TRBV7-7, the J call TRBJ2-1, with TRBD2 matching over 16 bases. Germline V gene lookup returns CDR1 SSHAT and CDR2 FNYEAQ (reference sequence). The CDR3 is 19 amino acids. Trimming removed 5 bases from V and 6 bases from J; junction bases left unmatched: 13. CDR3 sequence (DNA): TGTGCCAGCAGCCCTTCCGACGGGACTAGCGGGAGGGTTATCAATGAGCAGTTCTTC. Amino acids: CASSPSDGTSGRVINEQFF.

V usage is TRBV11-2 and J usage is TRBJ2-7; D not resolved. V lost 6 bases, J lost 7 bases, and 22 bases lay in between. Germline CDR1 SGHAT, CDR2 FQNNGV. This CDR3 contains 15 residues. The CDR3 is CASSLNLNLVGEQYF. The CDR3 bases are TGTGCCAGCAGTCTTAACCTCAACCTGGTTGGGGAGCAGTACTTC.

This rearrangement joins TRBV7-9 to TRBJ2-7; D gene uncertain. This CDR3 spans 12 amino acids. Germline CDR1 and CDR2: SEHNR and FQNEAQ (reference sequence). Deletions cut 2 bases from V and 7 bases from J, with 9 bases between. CDR3 in amino acids: CASSLLGGEQYF. CDR3 bases: TGTGCCAGCAGCTTACTGGGTGGAGAGCAGTACTTC.

At least ten counts were recorded for this clone. The V gene is TRBV7-2, the J gene TRBJ2-7; tentatively, D is TRBD1 (6 bases). Trimming removed 6 bases from V and 0 bases from J, with 12 bases in between. The CDR3 length is 14 residues. Germline V CDR1 and CDR2: SGHTA, FQGNSA. In DNA, the CDR3 is TGTGCCAGCAGTCCCTGGACAGCCTCCTACGAGCAGTACTTC. Residues: CASSPWTASYEQYF.

In this sample, this clone turned up a few times. One end of the junction does not line up with germline, which may come from a read error. The rearrangement joins TRBV19 to TRBJ1-2; D might be TRBD1 (5 bases). Germline CDR1 is LNHDA and CDR2 is SQIVND (reference sequence). The CDR3 runs to 15 residues. The CDR3 region has the DNA TGTGCCAATAGTAATGGTCCGGTACAGGCCTATGGCTACACCTTC. Translated, it gives CANSNGPVQAYGYTF.

This clone was seen ten or more times. The chain employs TRBV18 and TRBJ1-1; possibly TRBD1 for D (5 bases). V was clipped by 4 bases and J by 8 bases, with 17 bases between them. Germline V CDR1 and CDR2: KGHSH, LQKENI. The CDR3 consists of 14 residues. CDR3 protein: CASSQGSGVREAFF. In DNA form, the CDR3 reads TGTGCCAGCTCACAGGGATCGGGGGTGCGAGAAGCTTTCTTT. Full variable domain (outside the CDR3, taken from reference TRBV18 and TRBJ1-1): NAGVMQNPRHLVRRRGQEARLRCSPMKGHSHVYWYRQLPEEGLKFMVYLQKENIIDESGMPKERFSAEFPKEGPSILRIQQVVRGDSAAYFCASSQGSGVREAFFGQGTRLTVV.

There are many counts of this clone. The chain employs TRBV6-1 and TRBJ2-6; D is undetermined. Trimming took off 8 bases at V and 4 bases at J, with 6 bases between the two ends. The germline V gene has CDR1 MNHNS and CDR2 SASEGT. The length of the CDR3 is 12 residues. The CDR3 nucleotides are TGTGCCAGCCGCCCCGGGGCCAACGTCCTGACTTTC. This translates into CASRPGANVLTF.

This clone was counted a few times. The chain links TRBV6-2 or TRBV6-3 to TRBJ1-1; no firm D call. Germline V CDR1 and CDR2: MNHEY, SVGEGT. This CDR3 contains 13 residues. Trimming took off 2 bases at V and 7 bases at J, with 11 bases between the two ends. CDR3 DNA: TGTGCCAGCAGTTACGGCCGCCTACGTGAAGCTTTCTTT. This encodes CASSYGRLREAFF.

This chain links TRBV27 with TRBJ2-7; 7 positions match TRBD2. Trimming removed 2 bases from V and 7 bases from J; junction bases left unmatched: 8. The CDR3 extends over 14 amino acids. Per germline, CDR1 MNHEY and CDR2 SMNVEV (reference sequence). The CDR3 bases are TGTGCCAGCAGTTTAGCGGGAGTAAGACAGGAGCAGTACTTC. Translating it yields CASSLAGVRQEQYF.

This clone was recorded many times. V and J are TRBV20-1 and TRBJ2-1, with D possibly matching TRBD1 (6 bases). V was pared by 2 bases and J by 10 bases, with 12 bases between. The CDR3 covers 12 residues. Germline CDR1 reads DFQATT; CDR2 reads SNEGSKA (reference sequence). The chain's CDR3 is CSARPGDREQFF. The CDR3 coding sequence is TGCAGTGCTAGACCAGGGGATAGGGAGCAGTTCTTC.

This clone was detected many times. This chain uses TRBV30 with TRBJ2-4; 7 bases line up with TRBD2. Germline V gene lookup returns CDR1 GTSNPN and CDR2 SVGIG (reference sequence). The CDR3 contains 14 residues. J was trimmed by 8 bases and V by 1 base; bases with no gene match: 8. CDR3: CAWSAAGGRHIQYF. CDR3 DNA sequence: TGTGCCTGGAGTGCGGCGGGCGGGAGACACATTCAGTACTTC.

Sample share makes this clone medium-sized. The chain links TRBV11-2 to TRBJ2-7; 8 nucleotides agree with TRBD1. Losses at the gene ends were 7 bases for V and 4 bases for J; bases not matched to a gene: 18. The CDR3 totals 17 residues. Germline CDR1 and CDR2: SGHAT and FQNNGV. CDR3 region: CASTPRDPTGVFYEQYF. In DNA form, the CDR3 reads TGTGCCAGCACCCCTCGTGATCCGACAGGGGTCTTTTACGAGCAGTACTTC.

The chain carries TRBV12-3 or TRBV12-4 and TRBJ2-1; D remains ambiguous. CDR3 length: 12 amino acids. Trimming shortened V by 4 bases and J by 5 bases, and 6 bases separated the two germline ends. The DNA of the CDR3 is TGTGCCAGCAGTTATCAAAACAATGAGCAGTTCTTC. Its translation is CASSYQNNEQFF.

This clone turned up a few times. The V gene is TRBV5-1, the J gene TRBJ1-1, with D possibly being TRBD1 (6 bases). The V and J ends lost 4 bases and 1 base respectively, with 14 bases between them. Germline V gives CDR1 SGHRS, CDR2 YFSETQ. The CDR3 is made up of 15 amino acids. The CDR3 DNA follows: TGCGCCAGCAGCCCGAGACAGGAGGGGAACACTGAAGCTTTCTTT. Translating gives CASSPRQEGNTEAFF.

The chain uses TRBV20-1 and TRBJ1-2, with 7 bases lining up with TRBD1. The germline gives CDR1 DFQATT, CDR2 SNEGSKA (reference sequence). CDR3 size: 13 residues. V shed 7 bases, J shed 3 bases, and the junction held 8 bases outside the gene matches. CDR3 sequence (DNA): TGCAGTGAATCCGGGACAGTAGACTATGGCTACACCTTC. It is translated as CSESGTVDYGYTF.

The chain joins TRBV24-1 to TRBJ2-1; possibly TRBD1 for D (6 bases). The germline gives CDR1 KGHDR, CDR2 SFDVKD. The length of the CDR3 is 16 residues. V was clipped by 5 bases and J by 5 bases, with 18 bases between them. CDR3 sequence: CATSAPLGTPNNEQFF. As DNA, the CDR3 is TGTGCCACCAGTGCCCCATTGGGGACACCGAACAATGAGCAGTTCTTC.

Concerning this clone: One end of the junction fails to match germline, which may point to a read error. The V and J genes are TRBV6-2 or TRBV6-3 and TRBJ2-3; a possible D gene is TRBD2 (6 bases). CDR1 MNHEY and CDR2 SVGEGT come from the germline V gene. The CDR3 extends over 14 amino acids. The CDR3 loop is CARSFGGPSDTQYF. The CDR3, as DNA: TGTGCCAGAAGTTTCGGAGGGCCCTCTGATACGCAGTATTTT.

This clone was picked up a small number of times. V usage is TRBV19 and J usage is TRBJ2-1; 7 nucleotides agree with TRBD2. The germline gives CDR1 LNHDA, CDR2 SQIVND (reference sequence). The ends lost 2 bases at V and 3 bases at J; junction bases unmatched: 4. The CDR3 is 15 amino acids. The CDR3 region is CASSITWEGYNEQFF. In DNA, the CDR3 is TGTGCCAGTAGTATAACGTGGGAGGGCTACAATGAGCAGTTCTTC. The whole variable domain, filled in from reference TRBV19 and TRBJ2-1, reads DGGITQSPKYLFRKEGQNVTLSCEQNLNHDAMYWYRQDPGQGLRLIYYSQIVNDFQKGDIAEGYSVSREKKESFPLTVTSAQKNPTAFYLCASSITWEGYNEQFFGPGTRLTVL.

This clone was found many times. The chain recombines TRBV24-1 with TRBJ1-1, with TRBD1 identical over 7 bases. Looked up from germline, CDR1 is KGHDR and CDR2 is SFDVKD. There are 13 residues in the CDR3. Losses at the gene ends were 3 bases for V and 10 bases for J; bases not matched to a gene: 7. The CDR3 spells CATSDPGGGGAFF. CDR3 DNA: TGTGCCACCAGTGATCCAGGGGGTGGCGGAGCTTTCTTT.

This clone rates as medium-sized. The J gene is TRBJ1-6, the V gene TRBV11-3; D ambiguous. CDR1 SGHNT and CDR2 YENEEA come from the germline V gene. This CDR3 region has 15 residues. The V gene lost 0 bases and the J gene lost 7 bases, with 10 bases spanning the gap. CDR3 sequence: CASSLDHVGNSPLHF. CDR3 DNA: TGTGCCAGCAGCTTAGATCATGTGGGCAATTCACCCCTCCACTTT.

This clone was counted ten times or more. The rearrangement uses TRBV10-1 and TRBJ2-2, with unresolved D. V was trimmed by 4 bases and J by 6 bases, leaving 9 bases between them. The CDR3 has 13 residues. Looked up from germline, CDR1 is WNHNN and CDR2 is SYGVQD (reference sequence). The CDR3 region has the DNA TGCGCCAGCAGTGTAGTATACGCCGGGGAGCTGTTTTTT. It translates to CASSVVYAGELFF.

This clone was recorded a few times. A read error may explain this, as a much larger clone is one base away. V is TRBV29-1 and J is TRBJ2-5; D is uncertain. CDR1 SQVTM and CDR2 ANQGSEA come from the germline V gene. CDR3 length equals 13 residues. Trimming pared 7 bases from V and 2 bases from J, leaving 14 bases between. The CDR3 reads CSATMVGQETQYF. The DNA for the CDR3 is TGCAGCGCTACGATGGTCGGGCAAGAGACCCAGTACTTC.

The CDR3 DNA reads as TGCAGTGCTAGAGTCGGGAGCGGGAGGGTTTACGGCGAGCAGTACTTC. Translating gives CSARVGSGRVYGEQYF. V and J are TRBV20-1 and TRBJ2-7; 10 positions match TRBD2. Trimming took 1 base from V and 6 from J; bases not matched to a gene: 12. Germline CDR1 reads DFQATT; CDR2 reads SNEGSKA (reference sequence). This CDR3 comprises 16 residues.

The gene calls are TRBV6-1 and TRBJ1-2; 8 positions agree with TRBD1. Germline lookup yields CDR1 MNHNS and CDR2 SASEGT. Trimming at V came to 4 bases and at J to 2 bases, leaving 3 bases not matched to a gene. The CDR3 is 14 residues long. CDR3 sequence: CASSARDRNYGYTF. The CDR3 nucleotides are TGTGCCAGCAGTGCCCGGGACAGGAACTATGGCTACACCTTC.

The chain recombines TRBV5-1 with TRBJ2-7; D may correspond to TRBD1 or TRBD2 (5 bases each). The V end lost 4 bases, the J end lost 3 bases, and 11 bases lay between the germline ends. The CDR3 totals 13 residues. The V gene's germline CDR1 is SGHRS and CDR2 YFSETQ. As DNA, the CDR3 is TGCGCCAGCAGCCCGGGACCCCTCTACGAGCAGTACTTC. This codes for CASSPGPLYEQYF.

This clone was counted ten times or more. A clone one base away is much larger, so this may be a read error. The J gene is TRBJ2-1, the V gene TRBV11-1; the D is unclear. The V end was cut by 5 bases, the J end by 6 bases, with 14 bases between. CDR3 length equals 14 residues. Per germline, CDR1 SGHAT and CDR2 FQDESV (reference sequence). CDR3 in amino acids: CASSPVGYGNEQFF. DNA of the CDR3: TGTGCCAGCAGCCCCGTTGGGTACGGCAATGAGCAGTTCTTC.

This clone has more than one count but fewer than ten. This chain links TRBV6-1 with TRBJ2-2; weak D call: TRBD1 (5 bases). Germline lookup yields CDR1 MNHNS and CDR2 SASEGT. The CDR3 spans 15 residues. Deletions cut 9 bases from V and 2 bases from J, with 16 bases between. This CDR3 reads CASHTGTGNTGELFF. CDR3 nucleotide sequence: TGTGCCAGTCACACCGGTACAGGAAACACCGGGGAGCTGTTTTTT.

This clone was counted at least ten times. The chain joins TRBV5-1 to TRBJ2-3; D remains ambiguous. Germline loops: CDR1 SGHRS, CDR2 YFSETQ. There are 16 residues in the CDR3. Trimming took 4 bases from V and 0 from J, leaving 15 bases between them. CDR3 coding DNA: TGCGCCAGCAGCAGGGAAGAGTTTTCTAGCACAGATACGCAGTATTTT. Its translation is CASSREEFSSTDTQYF.